This T cell receptor (beta chain) appears in the sequencing data of a study of blood T cell repertoires in COVID-19. This clone was seen more than once but under ten times. Only in-frame clones appear in the TCRdb table, and some are missing; sequencing was by immunoSEQ multiplex PCR. The data show 140,000 to 150,000 clones, around 80% seen once. Trimming shortened V by 2 bases and J by 6 bases, and 11 bases separated the two germline ends. Germline values: CDR1 MNHNS, CDR2 SASEGT. The CDR3 contains 14 residues. The rearrangement links TRBV6-1 to TRBJ1-3; D is undetermined. This sequence was found in a woman between 45 and 65 years old with acute or convalescent COVID-19. Sample: peripheral blood. The CDR3 loop is CASSENGHLNTIYF. The CDR3 coding sequence is TGTGCCAGCAGTGAAAACGGTCACTTAAACACCATATATTTT.